This T cell receptor beta chain stems from a study of OX40 agonist ivuxolimab in advanced cancers. Exclusion of a patient followed from autoimmune disease history or systemic immunosuppression. Samples were taken at baseline and on day 1 of cycles 4 and 7. Sequencing used immunoSEQ multiplex PCR; TCRdb keeps in-frame clones, though not all of them. The data contain fewer than 70,000 clones, approximately 88% of them singletons. Overall study results and limits: Among the least clonally expanded were partial responders at 0.1-3.0 mg/kg. The authors did not determine the antigen specificity of the expanded peripheral T cells.

Comments on this clone: Its matching antigen is unknown.

The sequence derives from an adult with an advanced solid tumor such as melanoma, head and neck, liver or kidney cancer. Sequences were derived from CD4+ or CD8+ T cells sorted from blood, sampled in a trial of the OX40 agonist ivuxolimab.

This chain's CDR3 is CASSEQDRAYGYTF. The CDR3 bases are TGTGCCAGCAGTGAGCAGGACAGGGCCTATGGCTACACCTTC. This sequence joins TRBV2 and TRBJ1-2, with TRBD1 matching 8 bases. Germline CDR1 is SNHLY and CDR2 is FYNNEI. The CDR3 is made up of 14 amino acids. The junction had 4 bases not matched to a gene; V was cut back by 3 bases and J by 4 bases.